The 2 T cell receptor beta chains presented below share a single source sample, sequenced in a study of human T cells and chemical hapten exposure. TCRdb re-called the RACE reads through MiXCR, storing one row per CDR3 protein. The repertoire has tens of thousands of distinct CDR3 sequences, about 10% of them found once; the top ten carry 2.5% to 3.5%. Time point noted: healthy volunteer bleed at 2 weeks. The authors' total RNA extraction used unfractionated whole blood. The sequencing sample was made of whole blood. The receptors were gathered from a female donor in good health. Some clones in this sample may be carry-over from other donors' samples.

The sample holds many counts of this clonotype. The V gene is TRBV7-2, the J gene TRBJ2-5, with 11 bases lining up with TRBD2. The CDR3 contains 15 residues. In germline, CDR1 is SGHTA, CDR2 FQGNSA. J was trimmed by 6 bases and V by 6 bases; bases with no gene match: 9. The CDR3 spells CASRPELAGAKTQYF. In nucleotides, the CDR3 is TGTGCCAGCAGGCCCGAACTAGCGGGAGCGAAGACCCAGTACTTC. The full variable domain, rest sourced from reference TRBV7-2 and TRBJ2-5, is GAGVSQSPSNKVTEKGKDVELRCDPISGHTALYWYRQSLGQGLEFLIYFQGNSAPDKSGLPSDRFSAERTGGSVSTLTIQRTQQEDSAVYLCASRPELAGAKTQYFGPGTRLLVL.

This clonotype was seen at least ten times. This chain's CDR3 is CASGSTGNLGYTF. CDR3 coding DNA: TGTGCCAGCGGGTCCACAGGGAATCTAGGCTACACCTTC. The rearrangement joins TRBV25-1 to TRBJ1-2; tentative D call: TRBD1 (6 bases). Germline CDR1 reads MGHDK; CDR2 reads SYGVNS. Deletions cut 8 bases from V and 8 bases from J, with 18 bases between. CDR3 length equals 13 residues.